Detailed here is one T cell receptor beta chain. This table comes from immunoSEQ multiplex PCR, and its TCRdb copy is limited to in-frame clones, with some not included. The table has some 70,000 clones, 95% to 97% seen once. This sample was included in a study of technical replicates of blood from several donors. Sequenced sample: T cells isolated from PBMCs. The TCR originated in a human donor in good health.

CDR3 nucleotide sequence: TGCGCCAGCAGTGAGAATAAGCGAAACACAGATACGCAGTATTTT. Amino acids: CASSENKRNTDTQYF. V usage is TRBV10-2 and J usage is TRBJ2-3; D uncertain. Germline lookup yields CDR1 WSHSY and CDR2 SAAADI. The CDR3 extends over 15 amino acids. Deletions cut 2 bases from V and 2 bases from J, with 11 bases between.